This passage covers 9 T cell receptor beta chains from one sample sequenced in a study of blood T cell repertoires in COVID-19. TCRdb keeps only in-frame clones here, not all; method: immunoSEQ multiplex PCR. The table records about 23,000 clones, 86% of them present only once. Input material: peripheral blood. The receptor source for this set is a human donor with acute or convalescent COVID-19. The donor label of this sample is uncertain.

The rearrangement links TRBV7-2 to TRBJ2-7, with 12 bases that match TRBD2. The CDR3 totals 15 residues. Germline V lookup: CDR1 SGHTA, CDR2 FQGNSA. V was clipped by 1 base and J by 3 bases; unmatched bases: 1. The CDR3 is CASSLGTSGIYEQYF. The CDR3 region has the DNA TGTGCCAGCAGCTTAGGGACTAGCGGGATCTACGAGCAGTACTTC. Full variable domain (rest looked up from reference TRBV7-2 and TRBJ2-7): GAGVSQSPSNKVTEKGKDVELRCDPISGHTALYWYRQSLGQGLEFLIYFQGNSAPDKSGLPSDRFSAERTGGSVSTLTIQRTQQEDSAVYLCASSLGTSGIYEQYFGPGTRLTVT.

This sequence joins TRBV7-6 and TRBJ2-3; TRBD2 agrees at 11 bases. Germline V gene sequence: CDR1 SGHVS, CDR2 FNYEAQ. The CDR3 covers 15 residues. Trimming cost V 3 bases and J 4 bases; bases outside gene matches: 3. Written as DNA, the CDR3 is TGTGCCAGCAGCTTTAGCGGGAGGGACGCAGATACGCAGTATTTT. As protein: CASSFSGRDADTQYF. The entire variable domain, with the rest obtained from reference TRBV7-6 and TRBJ2-3, is as follows: GAGVSQSPRYKVTKRGQDVALRCDPISGHVSLYWYRQALGQGPEFLTYFNYEAQQDKSGLPNDRFSAERPEGSISTLTIQRTEQRDSAMYRCASSFSGRDADTQYFGPGTRLTVL.

CDR3 sequence reads: CAISDPLETGYEQYF. The CDR3 DNA reads as TGTGCCATCAGTGACCCCCTGGAGACAGGGTACGAGCAGTACTTC. V is TRBV10-3 and J is TRBJ2-7, with 7 bases that match TRBD1. Germline lookup yields CDR1 ENHRY and CDR2 SYGVKD. The CDR3 runs 15 residues. V trimming: 3 bases; J trimming: 4 bases; junction bases outside the gene matches: 9.

The count of this clone is one. The CDR3 DNA reads as TGTGCCAGTAGTTCGACAGGGGGCGGTTTCTACGAGCAGTACTTC. Translation: CASSSTGGGFYEQYF. The genes are TRBV19 and TRBJ2-7, with 10 positions matching TRBD1. V gave up 5 bases and J gave up 3 bases; unmatched junction bases: 7. This CDR3 contains 15 residues. The germline V gene has CDR1 LNHDA and CDR2 SQIVND (reference sequence). The complete variable domain, with remaining parts taken from reference TRBV19 and TRBJ2-7, reads DGGITQSPKYLFRKEGQNVTLSCEQNLNHDAMYWYRQDPGQGLRLIYYSQIVNDFQKGDIAEGYSVSREKKESFPLTVTSAQKNPTAFYLCASSSTGGGFYEQYFGPGTRLTVT.

This clone was counted between two and nine times. The genes are TRBV19 and TRBJ2-1; 8 bases line up with TRBD2. Germline V gives CDR1 LNHDA, CDR2 SQIVND (reference sequence). The CDR3 is 14 amino acids. The V segment lost 6 bases and the J segment 3 bases; nucleotides outside the gene matches: 4. The CDR3 DNA sequence: TGTGCCAGTAGCCAACTAGCGGACTACAATGAGCAGTTCTTC. Residues: CASSQLADYNEQFF.

The chain combines TRBV2 with TRBJ2-3; TRBD2 aligns across 7 bases. From germline, CDR1 is SNHLY and CDR2 FYNNEI. The CDR3 length is 13 residues. J was trimmed by 3 bases and V by 7 bases; bases with no gene match: 4. CDR3 nucleotide sequence: TGTGCCAGCACGGGGGGATGGACAGATACGCAGTATTTT. It yields the protein CASTGGWTDTQYF.

This chain connects TRBV3-1 (or the pseudogene TRBV3-2) to TRBJ1-4, with 9 positions matching TRBD1. Germline V lookup: CDR1 LGHDT, CDR2 YNNKEL (reference sequence). The CDR3 spans 15 residues. V shed 0 bases, J shed 14 bases, and the junction held 10 bases outside the gene matches. CDR3 sequence (DNA): TGTGCCAGCAGCCAAGATAGGGACAGGGTGGGATATCTGTTTTTT. It encodes CASSQDRDRVGYLFF.

This clone was observed a single time. The chain has TRBV19 and TRBJ2-7; TRBD1 matches 9 bases. V shed 5 bases and J 7 bases; nucleotides not matched to a gene: 6. There are 13 residues in the CDR3. Germline V gene sequence: CDR1 LNHDA, CDR2 SQIVND (reference sequence). CDR3 DNA sequence: TGTGCCAGTAGTCCGCTCGGACAGGGGGAGCAGTACTTC. Translation gives CASSPLGQGEQYF.

This clone was counted a single time. This chain uses TRBV7-2 with TRBJ1-4; possible D gene TRBD1, 6 bases. CDR1 and CDR2 from the germline V gene are SGHTA and FQGNSA. The CDR3 loop spans 15 amino acids. V shed 1 base and J shed 8 bases, with 14 bases lying between them. CDR3 sequence (DNA): TGTGCCAGCAGCTTAGTCGGGGGGGCGGGAGAAAAACTGTTTTTT. Amino acids: CASSLVGGAGEKLFF.